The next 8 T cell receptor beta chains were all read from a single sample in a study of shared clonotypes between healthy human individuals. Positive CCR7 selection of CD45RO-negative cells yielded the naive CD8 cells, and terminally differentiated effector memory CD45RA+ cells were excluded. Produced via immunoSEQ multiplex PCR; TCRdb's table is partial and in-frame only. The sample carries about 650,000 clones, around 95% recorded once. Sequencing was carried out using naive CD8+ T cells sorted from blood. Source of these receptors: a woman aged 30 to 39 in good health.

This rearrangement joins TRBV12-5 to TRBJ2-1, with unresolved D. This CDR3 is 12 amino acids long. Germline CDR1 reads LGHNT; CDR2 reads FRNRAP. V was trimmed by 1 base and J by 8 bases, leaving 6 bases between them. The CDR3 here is CASGLDTYEQFF. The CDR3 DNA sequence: TGTGCTAGTGGTTTGGACACATATGAGCAGTTCTTC.

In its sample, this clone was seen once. CDR3 protein: CASIENRGLSDNEQFF. CDR3 nucleotide sequence: TGTGCCAGCATAGAAAACAGGGGGCTATCAGACAATGAGCAGTTCTTC. This chain links TRBV2 with TRBJ2-1; 9 nucleotides line up with TRBD1. V dropped 7 bases and J dropped 5; count of bases not matched to a gene: 12. The germline CDR1 and CDR2 sequences are SNHLY and FYNNEI. The CDR3 is made up of 16 amino acids.

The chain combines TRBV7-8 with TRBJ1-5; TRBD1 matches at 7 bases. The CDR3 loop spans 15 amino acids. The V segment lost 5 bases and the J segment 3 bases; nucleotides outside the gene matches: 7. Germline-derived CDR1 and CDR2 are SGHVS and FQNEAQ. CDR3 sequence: CASSVEQGSNQPQHF. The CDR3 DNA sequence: TGTGCCAGCAGCGTAGAACAGGGGTCCAATCAGCCCCAGCATTTT. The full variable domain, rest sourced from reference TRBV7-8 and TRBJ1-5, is GAGVSQSPRYKVAKRGQDVALRCDPISGHVSLFWYQQALGQGPEFLTYFQNEAQLDKSGLPSDRFFAERPEGSVSTLKIQRTQQEDSAVYLCASSVEQGSNQPQHFGDGTRLSIL.

The CDR3 DNA is TGTGCCAGCAGCTTAGTAAGGGCGGCTGGCTACAATGAGCAGTTCTTC. It codes for CASSLVRAAGYNEQFF. The chain links TRBV7-9 to TRBJ2-1; no reliable D call. The germline V and J ends were trimmed by 1 base and 3 bases, with 13 bases remaining between them. Germline assignment: CDR1 SEHNR and CDR2 FQNEAQ (reference sequence). CDR3 length: 16 residues.

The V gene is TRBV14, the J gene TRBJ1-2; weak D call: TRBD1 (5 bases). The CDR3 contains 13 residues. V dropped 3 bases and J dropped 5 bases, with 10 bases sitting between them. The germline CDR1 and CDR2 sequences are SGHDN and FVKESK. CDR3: CASSQFRGYGYTF. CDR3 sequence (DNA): TGTGCCAGCAGCCAGTTCCGGGGGTATGGCTACACCTTC.

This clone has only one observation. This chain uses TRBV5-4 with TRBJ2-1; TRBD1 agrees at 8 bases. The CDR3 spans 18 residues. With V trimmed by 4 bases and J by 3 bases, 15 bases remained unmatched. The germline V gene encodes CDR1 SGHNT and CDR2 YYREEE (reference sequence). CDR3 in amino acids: CASSLGGPGQDIYNEQFF. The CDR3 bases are TGTGCCAGCAGCCTTGGGGGACCGGGACAGGACATCTACAATGAGCAGTTCTTC.

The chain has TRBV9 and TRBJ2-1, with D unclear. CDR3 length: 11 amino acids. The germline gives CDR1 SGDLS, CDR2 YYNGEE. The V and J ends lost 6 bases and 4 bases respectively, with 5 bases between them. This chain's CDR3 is CASKGYNEQFF. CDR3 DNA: TGTGCCAGCAAGGGATACAATGAGCAGTTCTTC. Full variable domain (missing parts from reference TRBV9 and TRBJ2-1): DSGVTQTPKHLITATGQRVTLRCSPRSGDLSVYWYQQSLDQGLQFLIQYYNGEERAKGNILERFSAQQFPDLHSELNLSSLELGDSALYFCASKGYNEQFFGPGTRLTVL.

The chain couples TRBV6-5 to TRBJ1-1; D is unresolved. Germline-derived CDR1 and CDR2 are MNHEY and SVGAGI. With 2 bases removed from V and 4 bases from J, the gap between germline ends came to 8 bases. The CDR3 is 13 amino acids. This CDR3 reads CASSYEGSTEAFF. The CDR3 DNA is TGTGCCAGCAGTTACGAGGGCAGCACTGAAGCTTTCTTT.